This section outlines one TCR beta chain sequence together with its context. As yet, its antigen is unknown. This entry belongs to a study of cytomegalovirus exposure and HLA in healthy donors. General study points: Later analysis identified a missense DCLRE1C variant that was linked to TCR beta V- and J-gene trimming. Among TCR beta chains, those listed as cytomegalovirus-associated numbered over 150. In an earlier analysis, in about 530 donors, most V segments appeared productive either ~90% or ~30% of the time. Under in vitro conditions, a few CMV-associated chains were confirmed as specific for CMV antigens.

Primers: 60 Vbeta forward and 13 Jbeta reverse. Method: immunoSEQ multiplex PCR; TCRdb's copy keeps in-frame clones and lacks some. Its clone listing holds fewer than 150,000 clones. This CDR3 has 15 amino acids. Germline V CDR1 and CDR2: MNHNY, SVGAGI (reference sequence). V gave up 8 bases and J gave up 2 bases; unmatched junction bases: 9. The clonotype originates from a man between 35 and 55 years old in good health and CMV-seronegative. The V and J genes are TRBV6-6 and TRBJ1-1, with 9 positions matching TRBD1. The sample comprised PBMCs. This CDR3 is CASELRGQGNTEAFF. Here the CDR3 DNA reads TGTGCCAGCGAGTTACGGGGACAGGGAAACACTGAAGCTTTCTTT.